These 20 T cell receptor beta chains came from one sample sequenced in a study of patients and donors after allogeneic stem cell transplantation. Via MiXCR, TCRdb re-called the RT-PCR reads, giving one row per CDR3 protein. The table shows some 960,000 distinct CDR3 sequences, with roughly 18% occurring only once. The sequencing input was blood, either unsorted or a sorted T cell fraction (not recorded which). The source of these receptors is a human donor who was either an allogeneic HSCT recipient or a stem cell or donor lymphocyte infusion donor (not recorded which). It is not recorded whose cells these are; they may come from a transplant donor.

With regard to this clonotype: A much larger clone differs by one base, so this may be a read error. The V gene is TRBV19, the J gene TRBJ2-7, with TRBD1 matching over 8 bases. V was pared by 7 bases and J by 3 bases, with 8 bases of the junction left unmatched. CDR3 length: 14 residues. Germline loops: CDR1 LNHDA, CDR2 SQIVND (reference sequence). The CDR3 here is CASNLDRGGYEQYF. CDR3 coding DNA: TGTGCCAGTAATCTCGACAGGGGAGGCTACGAGCAGTACTTC.

This clonotype was seen repeatedly, ten times or more. The rearrangement uses TRBV12-3 or TRBV12-4 and TRBJ1-3; D call uncertain. The V and J ends lost 3 bases and 4 bases respectively, with 10 bases between them. The CDR3 consists of 14 residues. Here the CDR3 DNA reads TGTGCCAGCAGTTTGGCGACTGACGGAAACACCATATATTTT. Residues: CASSLATDGNTIYF.

The rearrangement uses TRBV27 and TRBJ2-2; 8 nucleotides agree with TRBD1. With 5 bases clipped from V and 7 bases from J, the junction kept 9 bases outside the gene matches. This CDR3 spans 15 amino acids. Germline CDR1 MNHEY, CDR2 SMNVEV (reference sequence). Here the CDR3 reads CASSPRPGQVGELFF. The CDR3 DNA reads TGTGCCAGCAGTCCGAGGCCGGGACAGGTCGGGGAGCTGTTTTTT.

This chain uses TRBV20-1 with TRBJ1-2; D is unclear. Germline CDR1 reads DFQATT; CDR2 reads SNEGSKA (reference sequence). The CDR3 has 14 amino acids. V lost 0 bases and J lost 6, with 14 bases in between. CDR3 sequence reads: CSARDRERVHGYTF. The CDR3 DNA reads TGCAGTGCTAGAGATCGTGAAAGGGTCCATGGCTACACCTTC.

This clonotype was seen a handful of times. V and J are TRBV29-1 and TRBJ2-7; D is ambiguous. The CDR3 spans 12 residues. V was cut by 4 bases and J by 1 base, with 8 bases left in between. Germline V gives CDR1 SQVTM, CDR2 ANQGSEA. The CDR3 bases are TGCAGCGTTGGAAGTCCTTCCTACGAGCAGTACTTC. Encoded protein: CSVGSPSYEQYF.

This clonotype was counted a few times. The chain is built from TRBV9 and TRBJ2-7, with D uncertain. The V gene lost 0 bases and the J gene lost 4 bases, with 14 bases spanning the gap. CDR3 length: 15 amino acids. CDR1 and CDR2 (germline): SGDLS, YYNGEE. In DNA form, the CDR3 reads TGTGCCAGCAGCGTAGGGCCTCCACTTGGTTACGAGCAGTACTTC. This encodes CASSVGPPLGYEQYF.

V and J are TRBV20-1 and TRBJ2-3; D might be TRBD1 (5 bases). Germline V CDR1 and CDR2: DFQATT, SNEGSKA (reference sequence). This CDR3 is 14 amino acids long. Trimming shortened V by 0 bases and J by 1 base, and 8 bases separated the two germline ends. The CDR3 loop is CSARDLGGTDTQYF. The CDR3 nucleotides are TGCAGTGCTAGAGATCTAGGGGGCACAGATACGCAGTATTTT.

In its sample, this clonotype was seen a few times. The chain carries TRBV21-1 and TRBJ1-2; the tabulated D call, TRBD1, remains unverified against the DNA. TRBV21-1 is an annotated pseudogene. The CDR3 length is 16 residues. As DNA, the CDR3 is TGTGCCAGCAGCCATGGGGCTGGGGGCGCGGGCTATGGCTACACCTTC. Its protein is CASSHGAGGAGYGYTF.

This clonotype was observed a handful of times. This rearrangement joins TRBV20-1 to TRBJ2-1, with 7 bases identical to TRBD2. Trimming removed 6 bases from V and 2 bases from J; junction bases left unmatched: 10. CDR3 length: 15 amino acids. Germline V gene lookup returns CDR1 DFQATT and CDR2 SNEGSKA (reference sequence). CDR3 DNA: TGCAGTGCGCACACCAGCGGGAAGGCCTACAATGAGCAGTTCTTC. The encoded protein is CSAHTSGKAYNEQFF.

The CDR3 region has the DNA TGCAGTGCTGACCCAATAGCGGGAAACACCGGGGAGCTGTTTTTT. This encodes CSADPIAGNTGELFF. The V and J genes are TRBV20-1 and TRBJ2-2; 8 bases fit TRBD2. In germline, CDR1 is DFQATT, CDR2 SNEGSKA (reference sequence). CDR3 length: 15 amino acids. J lost 2 bases, V lost 5 bases, and 7 bases had no gene match.

This chain joins TRBV12-3 or TRBV12-4 and TRBJ2-1; 9 bases map to TRBD1. The CDR3 has 14 residues. J lost 8 bases, V lost 5 bases, and 7 bases had no gene match. CDR3 in amino acids: CASSLTRDRDEQFF. The CDR3 nucleotides are TGTGCCAGCAGTCTTACAAGGGACAGGGATGAGCAGTTCTTC.

This clonotype was detected a few times. This rearrangement joins TRBV7-9 to TRBJ1-5, with D maybe TRBD1 (6 bases). Trimming pared 8 bases from V and 5 bases from J, leaving 13 bases between. This CDR3 comprises 13 residues. The germline CDR1 and CDR2 sequences are SEHNR and FQNEAQ (reference sequence). The CDR3 DNA reads TGTGCCAGCGGCAGGGGATTTGATCAGCCCCAGCATTTT. Protein product: CASGRGFDQPQHF.

V is TRBV3-1 and J is TRBJ1-5, with a tentative D call TRBD1 (6 bases). The germline V gene has CDR1 LGHDT and CDR2 YNNKEL (reference sequence). CDR3 length equals 13 residues. The V end was cut by 4 bases, the J end by 8 bases, with 12 bases between. CDR3 coding DNA: TGTGCCAGCAGCCCCGGGTGGGACAAGCCCCAGCATTTT. It yields the protein CASSPGWDKPQHF.

The gene calls are TRBV11-3 and TRBJ2-7; D gene unclear. This CDR3 is 11 amino acids long. V shed 5 bases and J shed 6 bases, with 8 bases lying between them. From germline, CDR1 is SGHNT and CDR2 YENEEA. As DNA, the CDR3 is TGTGCCAGCAGCATTCAAGGCGAGCAGTACTTC. Amino acid sequence: CASSIQGEQYF.

J is TRBJ2-3 and V is TRBV29-1, with D unclear. This CDR3 is 12 amino acids long. Germline V lookup: CDR1 SQVTM, CDR2 ANQGSEA. Trimming cost V 4 bases and J 4 bases, with 9 bases left between them. The CDR3 is CSVGSIPDTQYF. The CDR3 nucleotides are TGCAGCGTTGGATCGATACCAGATACGCAGTATTTT.

This clonotype was found many times. The J gene is TRBJ1-1, the V gene TRBV12-3 or TRBV12-4; D unclear. Trimming removed 5 bases at V and 7 bases at J, with 11 bases between. This CDR3 is built from 12 residues. The DNA for the CDR3 is TGTGCCAGCAGTCCCCAAGAGATTGAAGCTTTCTTT. Protein product: CASSPQEIEAFF.

This clonotype was seen a few times. The genes are TRBV7-3 and TRBJ2-5; D unresolved. This CDR3 region has 14 residues. Per the germline V gene, CDR1 is SGHTA and CDR2 is FQGTGA. V was cut by 5 bases and J by 4 bases, with 14 bases left in between. This CDR3 reads CASSPSRAAETQYF. The DNA for the CDR3 is TGTGCCAGCAGCCCCTCACGGGCGGCAGAGACCCAGTACTTC.

The CDR3 loop reads CASSHPLNTDTQYF. As DNA, the CDR3 is TGTGCCAGCAGCCATCCTCTCAACACAGATACGCAGTATTTT. The chain combines TRBV14 with TRBJ2-3; D not resolved. Germline V CDR1 and CDR2: SGHDN, FVKESK. Trimming removed 3 bases from V and 2 bases from J, with 9 bases in between. The CDR3 has 14 amino acids.

The chain links TRBV7-8 to TRBJ2-3, with TRBD2 identical over 7 bases. The CDR3 consists of 18 residues. The germline gives CDR1 SGHVS, CDR2 FQNEAQ. After removal of 5 bases from V and 2 bases from J, the junction contained 16 bases not matched to a gene. The CDR3 loop reads CASSPLNIAGRYTDTQYF. For the CDR3, the DNA is TGTGCCAGCAGCCCCCTAAATATAGCGGGTAGATACACAGATACGCAGTATTTT.

This clonotype was detected a few times. This rearrangement joins TRBV20-1 to TRBJ2-7; TRBD2 matches at 10 bases. The V gene end was trimmed by 6 bases and the J gene end by 6 bases; junction bases not matched to a gene: 5. This CDR3 is built from 12 residues. Germline V gene sequence: CDR1 DFQATT, CDR2 SNEGSKA (reference sequence). In nucleotides, the CDR3 is TGCAGTGCAGCCTCTAGCGGGGGCGAGCAGTACTTC. This codes for CSAASSGGEQYF.